Following are 2 T cell receptor beta chains from one sample sequenced in a study of blood T cell repertoires in COVID-19. TCRdb's table, derived via immunoSEQ multiplex PCR, lists solely in-frame clones and lacks some. The table includes some 260,000 clones, roughly 90% detected once. Sequenced: peripheral blood. Source of these receptors: a woman between 35 and 50 years old who had recovered from COVID-19.

The V gene is TRBV7-6, the J gene TRBJ1-1; perhaps TRBD1 as D (5 bases). V was cut by 5 bases and J by 3 bases, with 16 bases left in between. Germline CDR1 is SGHVS and CDR2 is FNYEAQ. This CDR3 is 15 amino acids long. For the CDR3, the DNA is TGTGCCAGCAGCCGGGGAGGGCAGGGATACACTGAAGCTTTCTTT. It translates to CASSRGGQGYTEAFF.

J is TRBJ2-3 and V is TRBV11-1, with D unresolved. Germline CDR1 SGHAT, CDR2 FQDESV (reference sequence). V was shortened by 6 bases and J by 0 bases, with 7 bases between the two germline ends. This CDR3 has 13 residues. CDR3 sequence reads: CASRPYSTDTQYF. CDR3 DNA sequence: TGTGCCAGCAGGCCCTATAGCACAGATACGCAGTATTTT.